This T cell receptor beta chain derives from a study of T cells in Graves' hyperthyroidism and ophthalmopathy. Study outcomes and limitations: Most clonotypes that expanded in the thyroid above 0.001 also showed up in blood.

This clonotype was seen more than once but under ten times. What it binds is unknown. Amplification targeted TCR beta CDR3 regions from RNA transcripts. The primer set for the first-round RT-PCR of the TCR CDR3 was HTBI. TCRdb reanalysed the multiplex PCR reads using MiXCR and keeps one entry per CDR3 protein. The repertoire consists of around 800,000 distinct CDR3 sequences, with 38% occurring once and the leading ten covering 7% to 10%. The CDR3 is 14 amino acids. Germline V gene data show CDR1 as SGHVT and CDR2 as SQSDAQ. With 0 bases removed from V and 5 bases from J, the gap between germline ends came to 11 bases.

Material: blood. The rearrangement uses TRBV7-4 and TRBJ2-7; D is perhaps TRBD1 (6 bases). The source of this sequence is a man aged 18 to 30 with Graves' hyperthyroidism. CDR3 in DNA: TGTGCCAGCAGCTTAGCAGGGGGTTGTCACGAGCAGTACTTC. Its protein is CASSLAGGCHEQYF. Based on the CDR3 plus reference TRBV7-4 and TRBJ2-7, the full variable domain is GAGVSQSPRYKVAKRGRDVALRCDSISGHVTLYWYRQTLGQGSEVLTYSQSDAQRDKSGRPSGRFSAERPERSVSTLKIQRTEQGDSAVYLCASSLAGGCHEQYFGPGTRLTVT.